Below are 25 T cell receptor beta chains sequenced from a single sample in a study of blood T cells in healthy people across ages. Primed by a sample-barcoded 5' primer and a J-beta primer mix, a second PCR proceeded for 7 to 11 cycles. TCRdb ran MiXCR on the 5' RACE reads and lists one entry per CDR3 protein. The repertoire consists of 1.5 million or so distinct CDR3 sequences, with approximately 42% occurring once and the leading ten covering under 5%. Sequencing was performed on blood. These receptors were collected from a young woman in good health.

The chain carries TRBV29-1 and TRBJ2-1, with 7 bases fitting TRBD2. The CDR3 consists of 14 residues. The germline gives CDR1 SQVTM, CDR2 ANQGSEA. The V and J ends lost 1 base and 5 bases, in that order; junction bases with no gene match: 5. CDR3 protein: CSVEGKLANNEQFF. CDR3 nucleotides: TGCAGCGTTGAAGGAAAACTAGCGAACAATGAGCAGTTCTTC.

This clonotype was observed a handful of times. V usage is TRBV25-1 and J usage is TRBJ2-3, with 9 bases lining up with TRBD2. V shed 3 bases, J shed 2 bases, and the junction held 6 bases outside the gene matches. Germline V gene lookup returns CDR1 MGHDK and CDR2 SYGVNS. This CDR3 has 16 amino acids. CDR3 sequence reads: CASSDTAGGTTDTQYF. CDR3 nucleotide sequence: TGTGCCAGCAGTGACACGGCGGGGGGGACCACAGATACGCAGTATTTT.

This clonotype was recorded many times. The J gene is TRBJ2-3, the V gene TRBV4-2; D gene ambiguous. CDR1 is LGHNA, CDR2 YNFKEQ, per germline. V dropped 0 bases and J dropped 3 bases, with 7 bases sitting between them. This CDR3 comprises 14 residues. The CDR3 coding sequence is TGTGCCAGCAGCCAAGACAGGTTGACAGATACGCAGTATTTT. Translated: CASSQDRLTDTQYF.

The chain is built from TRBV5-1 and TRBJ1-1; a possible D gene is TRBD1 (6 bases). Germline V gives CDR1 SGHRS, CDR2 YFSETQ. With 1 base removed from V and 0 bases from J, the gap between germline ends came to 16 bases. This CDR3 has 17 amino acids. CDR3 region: CASSLLGGQSMNTEAFF. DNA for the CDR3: TGCGCCAGCAGCTTGTTAGGCGGACAGAGTATGAACACTGAAGCTTTCTTT.

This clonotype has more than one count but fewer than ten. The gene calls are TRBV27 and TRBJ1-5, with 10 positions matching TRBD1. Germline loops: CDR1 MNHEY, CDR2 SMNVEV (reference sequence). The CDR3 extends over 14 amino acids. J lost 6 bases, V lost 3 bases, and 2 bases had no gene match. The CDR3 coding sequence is TGTGCCAGCAGTTTGAGGACAGGGGGTCAGCCCCAGCATTTT. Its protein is CASSLRTGGQPQHF.

CDR3 region: CASSEDIGFGEQFF. CDR3 coding DNA: TGTGCCAGCAGCGAAGATATAGGGTTCGGTGAGCAGTTCTTC. The genes are TRBV9 and TRBJ2-1, with D uncertain. The germline V and J ends were trimmed by 3 bases and 9 bases, with 16 bases remaining between them. Per the germline V gene, CDR1 is SGDLS and CDR2 is YYNGEE. The CDR3 runs 14 residues.

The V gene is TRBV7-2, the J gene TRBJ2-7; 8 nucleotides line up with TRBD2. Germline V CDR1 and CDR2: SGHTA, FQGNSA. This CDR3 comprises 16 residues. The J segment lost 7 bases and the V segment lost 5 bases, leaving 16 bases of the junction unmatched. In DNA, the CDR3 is TGTGCCAGCAGCGAGTTTTCGGGACTAGTAAACAATGAGCAGTACTTC. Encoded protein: CASSEFSGLVNNEQYF.

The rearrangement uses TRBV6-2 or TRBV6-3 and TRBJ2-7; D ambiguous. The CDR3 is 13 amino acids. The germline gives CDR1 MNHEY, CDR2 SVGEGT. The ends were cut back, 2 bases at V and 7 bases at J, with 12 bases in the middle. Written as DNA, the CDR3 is TGTGCCAGCAGTTACCTTTTAAGAAGAGAGCAGTACTTC. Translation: CASSYLLRREQYF.

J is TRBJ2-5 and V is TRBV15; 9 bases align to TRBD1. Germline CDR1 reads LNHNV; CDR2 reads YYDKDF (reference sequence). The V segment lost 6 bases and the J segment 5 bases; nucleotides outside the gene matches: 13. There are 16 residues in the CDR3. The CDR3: CATSWRPGQGVETQYF. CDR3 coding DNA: TGTGCCACCAGTTGGAGACCGGGACAGGGTGTCGAGACCCAGTACTTC.

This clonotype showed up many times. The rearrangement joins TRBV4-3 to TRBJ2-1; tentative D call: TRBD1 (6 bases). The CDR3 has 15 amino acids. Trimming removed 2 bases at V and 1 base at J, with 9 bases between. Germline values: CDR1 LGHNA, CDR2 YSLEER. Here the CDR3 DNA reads TGCGCCAGCAGCCAAAGCACAGGGTCCTACAATGAGCAGTTCTTC. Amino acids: CASSQSTGSYNEQFF.

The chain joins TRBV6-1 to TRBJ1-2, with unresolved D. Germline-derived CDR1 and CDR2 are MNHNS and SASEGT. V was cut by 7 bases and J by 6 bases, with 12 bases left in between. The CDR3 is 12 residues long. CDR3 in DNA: TGTGCCAGCATCTCAGAAAGGGATGGCTACACCTTC. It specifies CASISERDGYTF.

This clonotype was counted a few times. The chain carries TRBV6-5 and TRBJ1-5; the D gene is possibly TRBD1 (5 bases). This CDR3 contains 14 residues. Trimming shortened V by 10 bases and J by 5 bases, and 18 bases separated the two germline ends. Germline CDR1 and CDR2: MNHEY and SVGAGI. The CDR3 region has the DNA TGTGCCACCTCCCAGGGAGGTCTGTATCAGCCCCAGCATTTT. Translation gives CATSQGGLYQPQHF.

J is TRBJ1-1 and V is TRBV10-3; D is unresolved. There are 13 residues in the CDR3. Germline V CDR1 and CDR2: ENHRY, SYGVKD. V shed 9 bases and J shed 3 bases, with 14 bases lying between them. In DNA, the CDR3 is TGTGCCATTCGACCCACGTGGGACACTGAAGCTTTCTTT. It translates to CAIRPTWDTEAFF.

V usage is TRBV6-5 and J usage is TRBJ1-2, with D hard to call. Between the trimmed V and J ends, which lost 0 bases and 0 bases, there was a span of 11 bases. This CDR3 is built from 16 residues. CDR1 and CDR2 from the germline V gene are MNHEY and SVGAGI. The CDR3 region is CASSYSSGGTNYGYTF. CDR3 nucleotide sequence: TGTGCCAGCAGTTACTCGTCAGGCGGAACTAACTATGGCTACACCTTC.

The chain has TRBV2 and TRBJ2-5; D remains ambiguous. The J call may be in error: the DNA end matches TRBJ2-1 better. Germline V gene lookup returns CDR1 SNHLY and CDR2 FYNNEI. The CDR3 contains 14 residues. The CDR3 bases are TGTGCCAGCAGTGAAAAGTCAGTCCAAGAGACCCAGTTCTTC. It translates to CASSEKSVQETQFF.

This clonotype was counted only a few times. The CDR3 protein is CASSEGAGTYGYTF. CDR3 coding DNA: TGTGCCAGCAGTGAAGGGGCAGGGACCTATGGCTACACCTTC. The chain recombines TRBV25-1 with TRBJ1-2; a weak D match, TRBD1 (5 bases). V was clipped by 2 bases and J by 4 bases, with 11 bases between them. The CDR3 runs to 14 residues. Looked up from germline, CDR1 is MGHDK and CDR2 is SYGVNS.

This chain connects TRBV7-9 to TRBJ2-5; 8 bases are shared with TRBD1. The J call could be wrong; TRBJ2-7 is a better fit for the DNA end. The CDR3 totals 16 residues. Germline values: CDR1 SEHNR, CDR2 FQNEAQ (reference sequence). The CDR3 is CASSLGRGQGRYEQYF. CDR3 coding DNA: TGTGCCAGCAGCTTAGGTAGAGGACAGGGCCGCTACGAGCAGTACTTC.

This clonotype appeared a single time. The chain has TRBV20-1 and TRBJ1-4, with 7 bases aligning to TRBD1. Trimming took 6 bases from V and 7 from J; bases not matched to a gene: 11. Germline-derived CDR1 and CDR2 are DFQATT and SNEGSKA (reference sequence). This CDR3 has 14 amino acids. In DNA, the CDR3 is TGCAGTGCAGGAGACAGGGCGGGGTTTGAAAAACTGTTTTTT. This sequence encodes CSAGDRAGFEKLFF.

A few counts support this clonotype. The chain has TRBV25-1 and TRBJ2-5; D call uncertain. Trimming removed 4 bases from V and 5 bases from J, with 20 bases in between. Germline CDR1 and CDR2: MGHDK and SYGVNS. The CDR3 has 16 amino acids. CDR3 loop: CASSGGILRDPETQYF. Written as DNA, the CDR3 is TGTGCCAGCAGTGGAGGAATCCTTAGAGACCCCGAGACCCAGTACTTC.

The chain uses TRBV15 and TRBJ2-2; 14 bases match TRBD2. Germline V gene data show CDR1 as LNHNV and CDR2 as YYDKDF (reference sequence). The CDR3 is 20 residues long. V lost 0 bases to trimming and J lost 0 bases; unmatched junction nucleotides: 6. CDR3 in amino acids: CATSRELGLAGGSNTGELFF. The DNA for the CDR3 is TGTGCCACCAGCAGAGAGCTAGGACTAGCGGGAGGATCGAACACCGGGGAGCTGTTTTTT.

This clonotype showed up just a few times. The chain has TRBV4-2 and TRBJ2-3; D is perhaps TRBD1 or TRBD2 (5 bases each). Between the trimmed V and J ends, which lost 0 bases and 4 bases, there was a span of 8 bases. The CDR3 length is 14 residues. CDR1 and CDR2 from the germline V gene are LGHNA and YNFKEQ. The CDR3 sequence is CASSQERGADTQYF. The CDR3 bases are TGTGCCAGCAGCCAAGAGAGGGGCGCAGATACGCAGTATTTT.

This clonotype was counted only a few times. The CDR3 is CASSTFTDRIDEQYF. CDR3 nucleotide sequence: TGTGCCAGCAGCACCTTCACGGACAGGATTGACGAGCAGTACTTC. The chain uses TRBV7-9 and TRBJ2-7; 7 bases map to TRBD1. CDR1 and CDR2 (germline): SEHNR, FQNEAQ (reference sequence). The V gene end was trimmed by 5 bases and the J gene end by 5 bases; junction bases not matched to a gene: 12. The length of the CDR3 is 15 residues.

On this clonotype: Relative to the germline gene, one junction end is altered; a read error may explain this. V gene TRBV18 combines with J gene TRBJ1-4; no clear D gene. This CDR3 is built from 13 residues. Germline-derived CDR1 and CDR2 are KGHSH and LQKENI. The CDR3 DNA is TGTGCCAGCTCATCACCACCGAGGGAAAAACTGTTTTTT. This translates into CASSSPPREKLFF. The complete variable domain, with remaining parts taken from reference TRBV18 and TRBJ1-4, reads NAGVMQNPRHLVRRRGQEARLRCSPMKGHSHVYWYRQLPEEGLKFMVYLQKENIIDESGMPKERFSAEFPKEGPSILRIQQVVRGDSAAYFCASSSPPREKLFFGSGTQLSVL.

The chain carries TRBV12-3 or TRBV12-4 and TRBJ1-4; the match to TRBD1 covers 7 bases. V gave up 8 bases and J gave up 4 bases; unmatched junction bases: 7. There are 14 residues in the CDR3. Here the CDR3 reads CASGSTGINEKLFF. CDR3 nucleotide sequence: TGTGCCAGCGGGTCGACAGGGATTAATGAAAAACTGTTTTTT.

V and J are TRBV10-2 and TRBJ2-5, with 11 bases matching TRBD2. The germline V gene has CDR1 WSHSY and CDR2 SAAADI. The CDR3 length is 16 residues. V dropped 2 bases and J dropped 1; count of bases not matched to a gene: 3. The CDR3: CASSEPGLAAQETQYF. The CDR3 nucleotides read TGCGCCAGCAGTGAGCCGGGACTAGCGGCCCAAGAGACCCAGTACTTC.